This T cell receptor beta chain came from a study of HIV-infected patients and healthy controls. TCRdb passed the 5' RACE reads through MiXCR, listing each CDR3 protein once. The table lists approximately 67,000 distinct CDR3 sequences, less than 20% of them singletons. V lost 3 bases and J lost 2, with 7 bases in between. Germline loops: CDR1 KGHSH, CDR2 LQKENI. CDR3 size: 14 residues. This clonotype was seen repeatedly, ten times or more. Input material: CD4+ T cells from blood. V gene TRBV18 combines with J gene TRBJ1-4; no reliable D call. The receptor was isolated from a human donor in good health. The DNA for the CDR3 is TGTGCCAGCTCACCGGACTGGACTAATGAAAAACTGTTTTTT. As protein: CASSPDWTNEKLFF.